This TCR beta chain was recorded in a study of low-dose radiotherapy and immunotherapy resistance in tumors. Overall study context: Aspirin 300 mg was given orally each day for four cycles from cycle 1 day 1.

This sample's time point: after trial treatment. Treatment indicated: LDRT plus nivolumab, ipilimumab, low-dose cyclophosphamide and aspirin (RACIN trial). Donors, who were enrolled in a single-arm phase I dose-escalation trial, received nivolumab, ipilimumab, aspirin, low-dose cyclophosphamide and low-dose radiotherapy. TRAV- and TRBV-specific primers primed first-strand cDNA, covering alpha and beta chains. Over approximately 19 PCR cycles, TCRs were amplified from a constant-region primer and V-primer adapter. The mRNA which had been isolated was amplified by in vitro transcription. MiXCR was run by TCRdb on the reads, yielding one entry per CDR3 protein. The sample lists under 110,000 distinct CDR3 sequences, around 20% occurring once. The germline gives CDR1 MNHNY, CDR2 SVGAGI (reference sequence). CDR3 length: 15 amino acids. V lost 4 bases to trimming and J lost 4 bases; unmatched junction nucleotides: 5.

The clonotype originates from a male donor with prostate cancer. The rearrangement links TRBV6-6 to TRBJ2-5; 11 nucleotides align to TRBD2. Sequenced material: PBMCs, taken after low-dose radiotherapy plus immunotherapy. The CDR3 protein is CASSLLAGVGETQYF. The CDR3 DNA is TGTGCCAGCAGTTTACTAGCGGGGGTTGGAGAGACCCAGTACTTC.